Included here is one T cell receptor beta chain sequence, with context. Its specificity is not known. V was trimmed by 5 bases and J by 0 bases, leaving 14 bases between them. CDR1 and CDR2 (germline): MDHEN, SYDVKM. The length of the CDR3 is 15 residues. These data are taken from a study of cytomegalovirus exposure and HLA in healthy donors. The PCR had 60 Vbeta and 13 Jbeta primers. Here immunoSEQ multiplex PCR was the method, and the copy in TCRdb shows in-frame clones only, minus some. The sample has around 200,000 clones, roughly 84% seen once. Whole-study findings and limits: The authors confirmed in vitro that three CMV-associated chains were specific for CMV antigens. While the bulk of TCR sequences proved rare, some public TCRs turned up in many donors. Some V segments (TRBV6-2 and TRBV6-3 among them) were excluded as indistinguishable.

The J gene is TRBJ2-7, the V gene TRBV28; D is unresolved. The sequence was collected from a girl under 10 years old in good health and CMV-seropositive. The source material was PBMCs. The CDR3 DNA reads TGTGCCAGCAGTCGTAATTGGGCAGCCTCCTACGAGCAGTACTTC. Translated, it gives CASSRNWAASYEQYF. Variable domain in full (rest from reference TRBV28 and TRBJ2-7): DVKVTQSSRYLVKRTGEKVFLECVQDMDHENMFWYRQDPGLGLRLIYFSYDVKMKEKGDIPEGYSVSREKKERFSLILESASTNQTSMYLCASSRNWAASYEQYFGPGTRLTVT.